The 21 T cell receptor beta chains presented below share a single source sample, sequenced in a study of CD8 T cells in ankylosing spondylitis. General study points: Made up of eight highly homologous variants, a TCR beta motif appeared characteristic of ankylosing spondylitis blood.

From the 5' RACE reads, TCRdb called clonotypes with MiXCR, one entry per CDR3 protein. This table has some 800,000 distinct CDR3 sequences, 12% appearing once. These receptors have no known antigen. The sample consisted of blood, either unsorted or a sorted T cell fraction (not recorded which). These receptors were obtained from a male donor with ankylosing spondylitis.

This clonotype was seen many times. This chain's CDR3 is CSVHRTGGGDEAFF. CDR3 in DNA: TGCAGCGTCCACAGGACAGGGGGTGGTGATGAAGCTTTCTTT. This sequence joins TRBV29-1 and TRBJ1-1, with 10 nucleotides matching TRBD1. Germline assignment: CDR1 SQVTM and CDR2 ANQGSEA. The J segment lost 7 bases and the V segment lost 6 bases, leaving 11 bases of the junction unmatched. The CDR3 has 14 residues.

V and J are TRBV5-1 and TRBJ1-1; D unclear. The CDR3 loop spans 15 amino acids. The V gene's germline CDR1 is SGHRS and CDR2 YFSETQ. V shed 6 bases and J shed 3 bases, with 18 bases lying between them. The CDR3 bases are TGCGCCAGCATGCCACACGACGGGTCGTACACTGAAGCTTTCTTT. Amino acid sequence: CASMPHDGSYTEAFF.

This clonotype has at least ten counts. The chain recombines TRBV27 with TRBJ1-6; D possibly corresponds to TRBD1 (5 bases). Germline V CDR1 and CDR2: MNHEY, SMNVEV (reference sequence). This CDR3 spans 16 amino acids. V was clipped by 6 bases and J by 7 bases, with 19 bases between them. The CDR3 DNA follows: TGTGCCAGCAGCAGACTAGGGGTCCTAGGCAATTCACCCCTCCACTTT. It codes for CASSRLGVLGNSPLHF.

The chain carries TRBV7-9 and TRBJ1-4; TRBD1 is a possible D gene (6 bases). Trimming pared 1 base from V and 6 bases from J, leaving 18 bases between. CDR1 and CDR2 from the germline V gene are SEHNR and FQNEAQ (reference sequence). The CDR3 has 17 amino acids. The CDR3 loop reads CASSLGPRTERYEKLFF. For the CDR3, the DNA is TGTGCCAGCAGCTTAGGTCCTCGGACAGAACGTTATGAAAAACTGTTTTTT.

This chain connects TRBV30 to TRBJ2-7; D perhaps matches TRBD2 (5 bases). V lost 2 bases, J lost 8 bases, and 31 bases lay in between. CDR1 and CDR2 (germline): GTSNPN, SVGIG (reference sequence). The CDR3 runs 18 residues. The CDR3 region is CAWSWRLLPSTDSTQQYF. The CDR3 region has the DNA TGTGCCTGGAGTTGGAGACTATTGCCTTCAACGGACTCTACGCAGCAGTACTTC. Complete variable domain (other parts from reference TRBV30 and TRBJ2-7): SQTIHQWPATLVQPVGSPLSLECTVEGTSNPNLYWYRQAAGRGLQLLFYSVGIGQISSEVPQNLSASRPQDRQFILSSKKLLLSDSGFYLCAWSWRLLPSTDSTQQYFGPGTRLTVT.

V and J are TRBV28 and TRBJ2-6, with a possible D match to TRBD2 (6 bases). The ends were cut back, 6 bases at V and 6 bases at J, with 15 bases in the middle. Looked up from germline, CDR1 is MDHEN and CDR2 is SYDVKM. This CDR3 is built from 15 residues. This CDR3 is CASSLAGILANVLTF. As DNA, the CDR3 is TGTGCCAGCAGCCTCGCGGGGATCTTGGCCAACGTCCTGACTTTC.

This clonotype has more than one count but fewer than ten. V usage is TRBV5-1 and J usage is TRBJ1-2, with D unresolved. The CDR3 is made up of 14 amino acids. Germline V gene sequence: CDR1 SGHRS, CDR2 YFSETQ. V dropped 0 bases and J dropped 8 bases, with 14 bases sitting between them. The CDR3 DNA reads as TGCGCCAGCAGCTTGGAAGCCTTAGGTTCGGGCTACACCTTC. It is translated as CASSLEALGSGYTF.

This clonotype showed up many times. The V call is TRBV7-2, the J call TRBJ1-2; 10 bases fit TRBD1. V dropped 5 bases and J dropped 1; count of bases not matched to a gene: 4. The CDR3 runs 15 residues. Germline V lookup: CDR1 SGHTA, CDR2 FQGNSA. Written as DNA, the CDR3 is TGTGCCAGCAGCCGGACAGGGGGATTTAACTATGGCTACACCTTC. Amino acid sequence: CASSRTGGFNYGYTF.

The chain couples TRBV20-1 to TRBJ2-1; D perhaps matches TRBD2 (6 bases). Germline-derived CDR1 and CDR2 are DFQATT and SNEGSKA (reference sequence). Trimming cost V 4 bases and J 0 bases, with 10 bases left between them. CDR3 length: 14 residues. The CDR3 reads CSATREYSYNEQFF. CDR3 nucleotide sequence: TGCAGTGCTACCCGGGAGTACTCCTACAATGAGCAGTTCTTC.

This clonotype was counted between two and nine times. The chain joins TRBV20-1 to TRBJ1-5, with D possibly TRBD1 on 6 matching bases. CDR1 is DFQATT, CDR2 SNEGSKA, per germline (reference sequence). The V and J ends lost 3 bases and 4 bases respectively, with 19 bases between them. CDR3 length equals 16 residues. The CDR3 region is CSASRLGASENQPQHF. CDR3 bases: TGCAGTGCTAGTCGGTTGGGGGCCTCGGAGAATCAGCCCCAGCATTTT.

This clonotype appeared many times. This chain connects TRBV20-1 to TRBJ1-5; D gene unclear. This CDR3 has 12 residues. V was shortened by 2 bases and J by 5 bases, with 7 bases between the two germline ends. CDR1 is DFQATT, CDR2 SNEGSKA, per germline (reference sequence). CDR3 nucleotide sequence: TGCAGTGCTAGATCGGAGGATCAGCCCCAGCATTTT. Amino acids: CSARSEDQPQHF.

This clonotype was counted ten times or more. The V call is TRBV20-1, the J call TRBJ2-7; D tentatively reads TRBD1 or TRBD2 (5 bases each). Trimming cost V 6 bases and J 2 bases, with 17 bases left between them. CDR1 and CDR2 from the germline V gene are DFQATT and SNEGSKA (reference sequence). This CDR3 is built from 14 residues. This CDR3 is CSAPGLSQTYEQYF. For the CDR3, the DNA is TGCAGTGCCCCGGGGCTCTCTCAGACCTACGAGCAGTACTTC.

The chain has TRBV20-1 and TRBJ2-3; D unresolved. The CDR3 extends over 13 amino acids. Trimming pared 6 bases from V and 0 bases from J, leaving 10 bases between. Germline values: CDR1 DFQATT, CDR2 SNEGSKA (reference sequence). This chain's CDR3 is CSAPPASTDTQYF. In DNA, the CDR3 is TGCAGTGCCCCCCCAGCTAGCACAGATACGCAGTATTTT.

The CDR3 region is CASSQGPPSGGAYYGYTF. CDR3 nucleotides: TGCGCCAGCAGCCAAGGTCCACCATCGGGGGGCGCATACTATGGCTACACCTTC. The chain is built from TRBV4-3 and TRBJ1-2; D perhaps matches TRBD1 (6 bases). This CDR3 comprises 18 residues. Trimming cost V 1 base and J 3 bases, with 21 bases left between them. From germline, CDR1 is LGHNA and CDR2 YSLEER.

The chain links TRBV20-1 to TRBJ2-7; a weak D match, TRBD2 (7 bases). Trimming removed 3 bases from V and 2 bases from J, with 14 bases in between. Germline loops: CDR1 DFQATT, CDR2 SNEGSKA (reference sequence). The CDR3 loop spans 14 amino acids. CDR3 nucleotide sequence: TGCAGTGCTAGGAGGACTAGGGGGACCTACGAGCAGTACTTC. This sequence encodes CSARRTRGTYEQYF.

This clonotype was recorded a few times. This rearrangement joins TRBV7-9 to TRBJ2-1, with D perhaps TRBD2 (6 bases). The CDR3 length is 14 residues. V was shortened by 4 bases and J by 8 bases, with 15 bases between the two germline ends. CDR1 is SEHNR, CDR2 FQNEAQ, per germline (reference sequence). In nucleotides, the CDR3 is TGTGCCAGCAGCTCGCATGGAGGAGGGGATGAGCAGTTCTTC. Its translation is CASSSHGGGDEQFF.

The chain couples TRBV5-1 to TRBJ1-4, with D possibly being TRBD1 (5 bases). The CDR3 runs to 13 residues. CDR1 is SGHRS and CDR2 is YFSETQ in the germline V gene. The germline V and J ends were trimmed by 7 bases and 5 bases, with 12 bases remaining between them. The CDR3 DNA reads as TGCGCCAGCCGTCAGGGAGGGAATGAAAAACTGTTTTTT. Amino acids: CASRQGGNEKLFF.

This clonotype was picked up many times. This chain joins TRBV20-1 and TRBJ2-3; D is unclear. Germline V gene data show CDR1 as DFQATT and CDR2 as SNEGSKA (reference sequence). The CDR3 runs 14 residues. V was pared by 2 bases and J by 0 bases, with 9 bases between. The CDR3 sequence: CSARLATSTDTQYF. As DNA, the CDR3 is TGCAGTGCTAGACTGGCGACGAGCACAGATACGCAGTATTTT.

The chain joins TRBV7-8 to TRBJ2-2; 7 bases are a match to TRBD1. This CDR3 is 15 amino acids long. Trimming removed 4 bases from V and 5 bases from J; junction bases left unmatched: 7. Germline CDR1 is SGHVS and CDR2 is FQNEAQ. In DNA form, the CDR3 reads TGTGCCAGCAGCTCTTTACAGGGGAATACCGGGGAGCTGTTTTTT. It yields the protein CASSSLQGNTGELFF. The full variable domain, with the rest looked up from reference TRBV7-8 and TRBJ2-2, is GAGVSQSPRYKVAKRGQDVALRCDPISGHVSLFWYQQALGQGPEFLTYFQNEAQLDKSGLPSDRFFAERPEGSVSTLKIQRTQQEDSAVYLCASSSLQGNTGELFFGEGSRLTVL.

This clonotype was counted between two and nine times. V usage is TRBV27 and J usage is TRBJ1-5, with unresolved D. The CDR3 extends over 15 amino acids. Germline V gene data show CDR1 as MNHEY and CDR2 as SMNVEV (reference sequence). V lost 2 bases and J 0 bases, leaving 8 bases between the germline ends. CDR3 nucleotides: TGTGCCAGCAGTTTACTAGCGATTAGCAATCAGCCCCAGCATTTT. Its translation is CASSLLAISNQPQHF.

The chain couples TRBV5-1 to TRBJ1-5; D remains unclear. V was shortened by 4 bases and J by 2 bases, with 13 bases between the two germline ends. The CDR3 spans 15 residues. The germline gives CDR1 SGHRS, CDR2 YFSETQ. This CDR3 reads CASSPGTQGNQPQHF. CDR3 coding DNA: TGCGCCAGCAGCCCTGGAACCCAGGGCAATCAGCCCCAGCATTTT.